The rows below give T cell receptor beta chains drawn from one sample of a study of shared clonotypes between healthy human individuals. Method: immunoSEQ multiplex PCR; TCRdb's copy keeps in-frame clones and lacks some. Of around 640,000 clones in the sample, about 96% were seen once. Sequencing was carried out using naive CD8+ T cells sorted from blood. All receptors derive from a woman in her twenties or thirties in good health. Both conserved end residues are part of each CDR3. The D gene is left open where the match is weak. Not all rows give a size; the values are once, few, many and, for expanded clones, a class.

CDR3 length	D gene	clone size	J gene	V gene	CDR3 DNA	CDR3 protein
13	-	-	TRBJ1-5	TRBV4-1	TGCGCCAGCAGCCAAGGAGTCATCACGCCCCAGCATTTT	CASSQGVITPQHF
17	-	-	TRBJ2-7	TRBV28	TGTGCCAGCATCCAAACCCGGCGAGTACTCGCCACCTACGAGCAGTACTTC	CASIQTRRVLATYEQYF
14	TRBD2	-	TRBJ2-7	TRBV5-4	TGTGCCAGCAGCTCTTGGGGAGGGTACTACGAGCAGTACTTC	CASSSWGGYYEQYF
12	-	-	TRBJ2-7	TRBV7-8	TGTGCCAGCAGCGTGGGCTCCTACGAGCAGTACTTC	CASSVGSYEQYF
13	-	-	TRBJ1-2	TRBV5-6	TGTGCCAGCAGCTTCCAGGGTGAATATGGCTACACCTTC	CASSFQGEYGYTF
11	-	-	TRBJ2-7	TRBV30	TGTGCCAGGCCAATCTCCTACGAGCAGTACTTC	CARPISYEQYF
13	-	-	TRBJ1-5	TRBV5-6	TGTGCCAGCAGCTTAGGGATGAACGGGCCCCAGCATTTT	CASSLGMNGPQHF
17	TRBD1	-	TRBJ2-3	TRBV7-9	TGTGCCAGCAGCACCTGGACAGGGGGCATATTGACAGATACGCAGTATTTT	CASSTWTGGILTDTQYF
14	-	-	TRBJ1-1	TRBV6-1	TGTGCCAGCAGTGAATCCGAGGGATTCACTGAAGCTTTCTTT	CASSESEGFTEAFF
13	-	-	TRBJ2-7	TRBV11-2	TGTGCCAGCAGCTTTGACTCGAACTACGAGCAGTACTTC	CASSFDSNYEQYF
14	-	-	TRBJ1-1	TRBV4-2	TGTGCCAGCAGCCTTAAACAGGGAGACACTGAAGCTTTCTTT	CASSLKQGDTEAFF
12	-	-	TRBJ1-1	TRBV18	TGTGCCAGCTCACCATACCCCGTTGATGTTTTCTTT	CASSPYPVDVFF
15	-	-	TRBJ2-4	TRBV23-1	TGCGCCAGCAGTCAATCAAGGCGCCAGGAGAACATTCAGTACTTC	CASSQSRRQENIQYF
14	TRBD2	-	TRBJ2-7	TRBV5-6	TGTGCCAGCAGCCTAGGGCTAGCGGGGGGCAAGCAGTACTTC	CASSLGLAGGKQYF
14	TRBD2	-	TRBJ2-7	TRBV7-8	TGTGCCAGCAGCTTCCTGGCTAGCGGAGGCGAGCAGTACTTC	CASSFLASGGEQYF
15	TRBD2	-	TRBJ2-2	TRBV9	TGTGCCAGCAGCCCACTAGCGGGCAACACCGGGGAGCTGTTTTTT	CASSPLAGNTGELFF
16	-	-	TRBJ2-1	TRBV28	TGTGCCAGCAGTTTAATCGCCCTAAGCAGTTACAATGAGCAGTTCTTC	CASSLIALSSYNEQFF
14	-	once	TRBJ2-3	TRBV2	TGTGCCTTTAGGACAGTTGCTAGCACAGATACGCAGTATTTT	CAFRTVASTDTQYF
16	-	-	TRBJ2-7	TRBV28	TGTGCCAGCAGTTTTACTGCGAGGGGAACCTCCTACGAGCAGTACTTC	CASSFTARGTSYEQYF
16	-	-	TRBJ1-2	TRBV29-1	TGCAGCGTTGCGCCGCGGCGGGACCTCCCCCCCTATGGCTACACCTTC	CSVAPRRDLPPYGYTF
12	TRBD1	once	TRBJ1-2	TRBV28	TGTGCCAGCCTCCCCAGGGGGGGCGGCTACACCTTC	CASLPRGGGYTF
15	TRBD1	-	TRBJ2-5	TRBV11-2	TGTGCCAGCAGCTCCTACCTGACAGGGGAAGAGACCCAGTACTTC	CASSSYLTGEETQYF
17	-	-	TRBJ2-3	TRBV4-2	TGTGCCAGCAGCCAAGAGGATAGCGGAGTAAGCACAGATACGCAGTATTTT	CASSQEDSGVSTDTQYF
13	-	-	TRBJ2-1	TRBV5-4	TGTGCCAGCAGCTTGACCACAGATAATGAGCAGTTCTTC	CASSLTTDNEQFF
13	-	-	TRBJ2-5	TRBV28	TGTGCCAGCACCAGGGGGGCCCAAGAGACCCAGTACTTC	CASTRGAQETQYF
14	-	-	TRBJ2-7	TRBV10-3	TGTGCCATCAGTGTTATGCGGGACCATTACGAGCAGTACTTC	CAISVMRDHYEQYF
9	-	-	TRBJ2-7	TRBV27	TGTGCCAGCGTCTACGAGCAGTACTTC	CASVYEQYF
12	-	-	TRBJ1-1	TRBV13	TGTGCCAGCAGCTTAGCACCAGATGAAGCTTTCTTT	CASSLAPDEAFF
13	TRBD2	-	TRBJ2-7	TRBV10-2	TGCGCCAGCCAGGGACTAGCGGCCTACGAGCAGTACTTC	CASQGLAAYEQYF
15	-	-	TRBJ2-7	TRBV27	TGTGCCAGCAGTTTATCGAGCCTCCCGAAGAGCGAGCAGTACTTC	CASSLSSLPKSEQYF
14	-	-	TRBJ2-3	TRBV9	TGTGCCAGCAGCGAGGACAGTACCACAGATACGCAGTATTTT	CASSEDSTTDTQYF
11	-	-	TRBJ2-5	TRBV7-9	TGTGCCAGCAGCTTCATGGAGACCCAGTACTTC	CASSFMETQYF
16	-	-	TRBJ2-3	TRBV7-8	TGTGCCAGCAGCTTAGATCCCGGGGGCAGGACAGATACGCAGTATTTT	CASSLDPGGRTDTQYF
12	-	-	TRBJ1-5	TRBV7-2	TGTGCCAGCAGCTTAGATTGGCGGAGCCAGCATTTT	CASSLDWRSQHF
15	-	-	TRBJ1-2	TRBV21-1	TGTGCCAGCAGCAAAAGGGACCGCAGGCAGGATGGCTACACCTTC	CASSKRDRRQDGYTF
17	TRBD2	-	TRBJ2-7	TRBV7-8	TGTGCCAGCAGCTTTCAATCCCCCGGGAGACTAGCTTACGAGCAGTACTTC	CASSFQSPGRLAYEQYF
15	-	-	TRBJ1-1	TRBV16	TGTGCCAGCAGCCCGATGGGCGTGGGGGACACTGAAGCTTTCTTT	CASSPMGVGDTEAFF
15	TRBD1	-	TRBJ2-7	TRBV6-6	TGTGCCAGCAGTCACGTACAGGGGGCGCCCCTCGAGCAGTACTTC	CASSHVQGAPLEQYF
13	-	-	TRBJ2-1	TRBV5-5	TGTGCCAGCAGCCAGATCAAACAGAATGAGCAGTTCTTC	CASSQIKQNEQFF
15	TRBD1	once	TRBJ1-2	TRBV30	TGTGCCTGGAGTGTAGAGGACAGGGAAAACTATGGCTACACCTTC	CAWSVEDRENYGYTF
15	TRBD1	-	TRBJ1-2	TRBV13	TGTGCCAGCAGCTTAGGCGGGACAGGGAACTATGGCTACACCTTC	CASSLGGTGNYGYTF
14	-	-	TRBJ1-3	TRBV13	TGTGCCAGCAGCTCCTCGGGGGTTGGAAACACCATATATTTT	CASSSSGVGNTIYF
15	-	-	TRBJ2-1	TRBV7-2	TGTGCCAGCAGCCAACTCGTGGGCTCCTACAATGAGCAGTTCTTC	CASSQLVGSYNEQFF
15	TRBD2	-	TRBJ2-1	TRBV9	TGTGCCAGCAACGGGGGGACTAGCGGGGACAATGAGCAGTTCTTC	CASNGGTSGDNEQFF
19	TRBD1	-	TRBJ2-5	TRBV4-2	TGTGCCAGCAGCCAATCTCCGGACAGGGGCCGTAATCACCAAGAGACCCAGTACTTC	CASSQSPDRGRNHQETQYF
13	-	-	TRBJ2-1	TRBV28	TGTGCCAGCAGTTTAACCTACCACAATGAGCAGTTCTTC	CASSLTYHNEQFF
12	-	-	TRBJ2-2	TRBV27	TGTGCCAGCAGTCTTCGGGGCGGGGAGCTGTTTTTT	CASSLRGGELFF
13	-	-	TRBJ2-3	TRBV9	TGTGCCAGCTGTTCGGGTAGCACAGATACGCAGTATTTT	CASCSGSTDTQYF
15	TRBD1	-	TRBJ1-3	TRBV12-5	TGTGCTAGTGGTTTGGCTCGACAGGGTAAACACACCATATATTTT	CASGLARQGKHTIYF
14	-	-	TRBJ2-7	TRBV29-1	TGCAGCCCGGGGCCGGGGGCCAGCTCCTACGAGCAGTACTTC	CSPGPGASSYEQYF
14	TRBD1	-	TRBJ1-1	TRBV7-9	TGTGCCAGCAGCTCCCAGACAGGGATCCCTGAAGCTTTCTTT	CASSSQTGIPEAFF
11	-	-	TRBJ2-3	TRBV28	TGTGCCAGCAGTTTTCGGGTTACGCAGTATTTT	CASSFRVTQYF